These 5 T cell receptor beta chains originate from one sample sequenced in a study of T cells in Graves' hyperthyroidism and ophthalmopathy. RNA transcripts provided the source from which TCR beta CDR3 regions were amplified. HTBI primers were used for first-round RT-PCR of the TCR CDR3. Each CDR3 protein gets one entry after TCRdb re-called the multiplex PCR reads with MiXCR. Of about 610,000 distinct CDR3 sequences listed, approximately 15% are singletons. Sample: blood. Receptor source: a woman in her forties with Graves' ophthalmopathy.

This clonotype was detected many times. The chain is built from TRBV2 and TRBJ2-2; tentatively, D is TRBD1 (5 bases). The CDR3 runs to 15 residues. The germline gives CDR1 SNHLY, CDR2 FYNNEI. Between the trimmed V and J ends, which lost 4 bases and 3 bases, there was a span of 12 bases. The CDR3 sequence: CASSGVGADTGELFF. The CDR3 coding sequence is TGTGCCAGCAGTGGGGTAGGGGCCGACACCGGGGAGCTGTTTTTT.

This clonotype showed up just a few times. This rearrangement joins TRBV18 to TRBJ1-5; no clear D gene. CDR1 is KGHSH, CDR2 LQKENI, per germline. The CDR3 runs to 19 residues. V lost 3 bases to trimming and J lost 0 bases, with 21 bases between them. CDR3 protein: CASSPQPLSGYNSNQPQHF. The CDR3 nucleotides are TGTGCCAGCTCACCTCAACCCCTGAGCGGGTACAATAGCAATCAGCCCCAGCATTTT.

The chain recombines TRBV19 with TRBJ2-2; TRBD2 agrees at 8 bases. The CDR3 contains 16 residues. The J segment lost 4 bases and the V segment lost 3 bases, leaving 7 bases of the junction unmatched. The germline V gene encodes CDR1 LNHDA and CDR2 SQIVND (reference sequence). CDR3 coding DNA: TGTGCCAGTAGTATTGGCGGGAGCGGGAGCACCGGGGAGCTGTTTTTT. Protein: CASSIGGSGSTGELFF.

This clonotype was seen repeatedly, ten times or more. This chain links TRBV7-9 with TRBJ2-1, with D perhaps being TRBD1 or TRBD2 (6 bases each). V was clipped by 5 bases and J by 5 bases, with 28 bases between them. Germline CDR1 reads SEHNR; CDR2 reads FQNEAQ (reference sequence). The CDR3 runs 19 residues. This CDR3 reads CASSAPPWGAAVSDNEQFF. The CDR3 DNA sequence: TGTGCCAGCAGCGCCCCTCCTTGGGGGGCTGCAGTGTCGGACAATGAGCAGTTCTTC.

The chain recombines TRBV4-1 with TRBJ2-3, with unresolved D. Looked up from germline, CDR1 is MGHRA and CDR2 is YSYEKL. CDR3 length: 11 amino acids. With 3 bases removed from V and 6 bases from J, the gap between germline ends came to 4 bases. The CDR3 region has the DNA TGCGCCAGCAGCCACCGGGATACGCAGTATTTT. This encodes CASSHRDTQYF.